This T cell receptor (beta chain) was identified during a study of cytomegalovirus exposure and HLA in healthy donors. Measured with immunoSEQ multiplex PCR; TCRdb has only the in-frame clones, and not every one. The profile shows about 98,000 clones, roughly nine tenths of them singletons. This clone appeared once. The CDR3 consists of 14 residues. The germline gives CDR1 MNHEY, CDR2 SVGAGI. The V and J ends lost 2 bases and 4 bases, in that order; junction bases with no gene match: 4. The clonotype originates from a woman younger than 45 in good health and CMV-seronegative. The sample comprised PBMCs. This chain uses TRBV6-5 with TRBJ1-1, with 7 bases aligning to TRBD1. The CDR3, as DNA: TGTGCCAGCAGTTACCGCCACAGGGGCACTGAAGCTTTCTTT. Translating gives CASSYRHRGTEAFF.